Listed below are T cell receptor beta chains from one sample, sequenced in a study of OX40 agonist ivuxolimab in advanced cancers. Profiling relied on immunoSEQ multiplex PCR, and the TCRdb table lists in-frame clones only, not all of them. In the table there are about 92,000 clones, approximately 90% of which are singletons. Specimen: CD4+ or CD8+ T cells sorted from blood, collected in a trial of the OX40 agonist ivuxolimab. All receptors derive from an adult with an advanced solid tumor such as melanoma, head and neck, liver or kidney cancer. The CDR3 runs from the conserved cysteine through the conserved F or W. Fields, in order: V gene, D gene, J gene, clone size, CDR3 DNA, CDR3 protein. A D gene is named only where the DNA matches it firmly. Clone sizes are given selectively: once, few, many, or a class where the clone is expanded.

TRBV7-2,.,TRBJ2-5,once,TGTGCCAGCAGCTTCTGGGAGGAGACCCAGTACTTC,CASSFWEETQYF
TRBV18,.,TRBJ2-1,.,TGTGCCAGCTCAGTCAAACAGGGAATCTATGAGCAGTTCTTC,CASSVKQGIYEQFF
TRBV6-1,TRBD1,TRBJ2-7,.,TGTGCCAGCAGTGATCGGTTTGGACAGGGCAGCCACGAGCAGTACTTC,CASSDRFGQGSHEQYF
TRBV19,.,TRBJ1-5,once,TGTGCCAGTAGTTCGCAGGGCAATCAGCCCCAGCATTTT,CASSSQGNQPQHF
TRBV5-1,.,TRBJ1-2,.,TGCGCCAGCAGCTTGGGCCCTCAAGCTAACTATGGCTACACCTTC,CASSLGPQANYGYTF
TRBV7-2,.,TRBJ2-3,.,TGTGCCAGCGGCTTAGGGGTTGTGACAGATACGCAGTATTTT,CASGLGVVTDTQYF
TRBV10-2,.,TRBJ1-5,.,TGCGCCAGCAGTGATGGTAGGGCCCAGCATTTT,CASSDGRAQHF
TRBV7-8,TRBD1,TRBJ2-1,once,TGTGCCAGCAGCTTAGTCCCAGGGGGCCCCTACAATGAGCAGTTCTTC,CASSLVPGGPYNEQFF
TRBV28,.,TRBJ2-1,.,TGTGCCAGCAGTTCTCAGAGGGGTAGGGTCTTC,CASSSQRGRVF
TRBV6-1,TRBD2,TRBJ2-7,.,TGTGCCAGCAGTGACTACCCATTGACTAGCGGACCCTCCTACGAGCAGTACTTC,CASSDYPLTSGPSYEQYF
TRBV5-3,.,TRBJ2-7,.,TGTGCCAGAAGCTTGTGTTTGGCTTTTTGGGGCGTTTACGAGCAGTACTTC,CARSLCLAFWGVYEQYF
TRBV13,TRBD2,TRBJ2-1,.,TGTGCCAGCAGCCACGTATTAGCGGGAGGTCCCAATGAGCAGTTCTTC,CASSHVLAGGPNEQFF
TRBV7-2,.,TRBJ1-5,.,TGTGCCAGCAGCTTAGCTGATCAGCCCCAGCATTTT,CASSLADQPQHF
TRBV15,TRBD2,TRBJ2-2,.,TGTGCCACCAGCAGAGTTGCGGGAGCCGGTTCCACCGGGGAGCTGTTTTTT,CATSRVAGAGSTGELFF
TRBV19,TRBD2,TRBJ2-7,.,TGTGCCAGTAGGGGGCCGGGACTAGGTCCAGCGGGGCACGAGCAGTACTTC,CASRGPGLGPAGHEQYF
TRBV6-1,TRBD1,TRBJ2-7,.,TGTGCCAGCAGGGCGGGACAGGGGGGTGTCGAGCAGTACTTC,CASRAGQGGVEQYF
TRBV4-2,TRBD2,TRBJ2-1,.,TGTGCCAGCAGCATTAGCGGGGCCTACAATGAGCAGTTCTTC,CASSISGAYNEQFF
TRBV19,TRBD1,TRBJ2-2,few,TGTGCCAGTACCAGGACAGGGACGAACACCGGGGAGCTGTTTTTT,CASTRTGTNTGELFF
TRBV28,TRBD2,TRBJ2-5,.,TGTGCCAGCAGTTCCGCATCCCCAGGACTAGCGGGAAAATCAAAGACCCAGTACTTC,CASSSASPGLAGKSKTQYF
TRBV7-9,.,TRBJ2-1,few,TGTGCCAGCAGCAAACGGACACAGACTTTAGACAATGAGCAGTTCTTC,CASSKRTQTLDNEQFF
TRBV5-1,.,TRBJ2-7,.,TGCGCCAGCAGCTTGGGAGGGAACTACGAGCAGTACTTC,CASSLGGNYEQYF
TRBV18,.,TRBJ1-5,.,TGTGCCAGCTCACCATTTGGTAATAGCAATCAGCCCCAGCATTTT,CASSPFGNSNQPQHF
TRBV5-6,TRBD1,TRBJ2-1,.,TGTGCCAGCAGCTTGGAACAGGGGAAGACCTGGGAGAATGGGCAGTTCTTC,CASSLEQGKTWENGQFF
TRBV7-9,.,TRBJ2-1,.,TGTGCCAGCAGCTTAGAAGGGATGAGCAGTGAGCAGTTCTTC,CASSLEGMSSEQFF
TRBV30,.,TRBJ2-3,.,TGTGCCTGCGGTGGCTCCGCTCAGGGCACAGATACGCAGTATTTT,CACGGSAQGTDTQYF
TRBV5-6,.,TRBJ2-3,.,TGTGCCAGCAGCAAAAAGAGCGGCCCCGCAGATACGCAGTATTTT,CASSKKSGPADTQYF
TRBV5-1,.,TRBJ2-2,.,TGCGCCAGCAGGACCGGGTCCACCGGGGAGCTGTTTTTT,CASRTGSTGELFF
TRBV7-3,TRBD2,TRBJ2-7,.,TGTGCCAGCAGCTTCTCAGCGGGAGGTAACTACGAGCAGTACTTC,CASSFSAGGNYEQYF
TRBV6-1,TRBD2,TRBJ2-3,.,TGTGCCAGCCGGCGTAGCGGGAGCACGGATACGCAGTATTTT,CASRRSGSTDTQYF
TRBV19,.,TRBJ2-4,.,TGTGCCAGTAGTAGCATAGGAGAAGCCAAAAACATTCAGTACTTC,CASSSIGEAKNIQYF
TRBV5-4,TRBD2,TRBJ2-5,.,TGTGCCAGCAGCTTGATGGCTAGCGGGGGGAAAGAGACCCAGTACTTC,CASSLMASGGKETQYF